This is a list of T cell receptor beta chains from one sample in a study of PD-L1 blockade in urothelial cancer. Method: immunoSEQ multiplex PCR; TCRdb's copy keeps in-frame clones and lacks some. This sample has 25,000 to 35,000 clones, with 80% to 90% found just once. This sample comprised PBMCs, obtained around atezolizumab (anti-PD-L1) treatment. Every receptor here comes from a man aged 45-65 years with urothelial cancer. Both conserved end residues are trimmed from each CDR3. Each record gives: V gene, J gene, clone size, CDR3 protein. Some rows mark clone size as missing; the rest say once, few, many or name a class of expanded clone.

TRBV30,TRBJ2-5,NA,AWRSRGLGETQY
TRBV4-2,TRBJ1-4,few,ASSPPAGGPTNEKLF
TRBV10-3,TRBJ2-3,NA,AIRPDSYSPHDTQY
TRBV14,TRBJ2-5,NA,ASSVGRIPYQETQY
TRBV30,TRBJ2-5,NA,AWSGRVGETQY
TRBV7-2,TRBJ2-2,NA,ASSPRLAGGPGELF
TRBV11-2,TRBJ2-1,NA,ASSSLRRGYEQF
TRBV30,TRBJ2-7,NA,AWGRPPAYEQY
TRBV9,TRBJ2-7,NA,ASSLAGTSDEQY
TRBV7-2,TRBJ2-2,NA,ASSRTSGSLTGELF
TRBV9,TRBJ2-3,once,ASSVATWDSSTDTQY
TRBV5-1,TRBJ1-4,NA,ASSLGGQGWDEKLF
TRBV7-9,TRBJ2-2,NA,ASSLSSVTGELF
TRBV9,TRBJ2-2,NA,ASSVYRTGGLGGELF
TRBV5-5,TRBJ2-7,NA,ASSTRDRVGVGLGTEQY